This entry lists 31 T cell receptor beta chains sequenced from one sample in a study of OX40 agonist ivuxolimab in advanced cancers. Sequencing was performed with immunoSEQ multiplex PCR; in TCRdb, only in-frame clones are kept and a portion is missing. Among 75,000 to 100,000 clones listed, roughly 89% were seen once. Specimen: CD4+ or CD8+ T cells sorted from blood, collected in a trial of the OX40 agonist ivuxolimab. The receptors here all came from an adult with an advanced solid tumor such as melanoma, head and neck, liver or kidney cancer.

The chain is built from TRBV7-2 and TRBJ2-3; 9 positions agree with TRBD2. Losses at the gene ends were 5 bases for V and 2 bases for J; bases not matched to a gene: 8. The CDR3 is 16 residues long. CDR1 is SGHTA and CDR2 is FQGNSA in the germline V gene. In DNA form, the CDR3 reads TGTGCCAGCAGCCGACGGGGGACTAGCCTCACAGATACGCAGTATTTT. Amino acids: CASSRRGTSLTDTQYF.

The rearrangement uses TRBV28 and TRBJ2-7; TRBD2 agrees at 9 bases. Unmatched junction bases numbered 4, after V lost 6 bases and J lost 4 bases. Germline CDR1 is MDHEN and CDR2 is SYDVKM. This CDR3 is 13 amino acids long. The CDR3 reads CASRLSGSYEQYF. Written as DNA, the CDR3 is TGTGCCAGCAGGCTTAGCGGGAGTTACGAGCAGTACTTC.

The gene calls are TRBV10-2 and TRBJ2-5; D unresolved. Trimming removed 0 bases at V and 5 bases at J, with 4 bases between. The CDR3 contains 12 residues. Germline V gene lookup returns CDR1 WSHSY and CDR2 SAAADI. CDR3 protein: CASSESWETQYF. The CDR3 region has the DNA TGCGCCAGCAGTGAGTCATGGGAGACCCAGTACTTC.

The chain uses TRBV4-2 and TRBJ2-3; 7 positions agree with TRBD2. CDR3 size: 15 residues. From germline, CDR1 is LGHNA and CDR2 YNFKEQ. V trimming: 4 bases; J trimming: 5 bases; junction bases outside the gene matches: 9. Here the CDR3 reads CASSPESREVDTQYF. CDR3 sequence (DNA): TGTGCCAGCAGCCCCGAGAGCCGGGAGGTAGATACGCAGTATTTT.

The chain combines TRBV28 with TRBJ1-1, with TRBD1 identical over 8 bases. The CDR3 consists of 15 residues. Germline V gene sequence: CDR1 MDHEN, CDR2 SYDVKM. V was pared by 3 bases and J by 6 bases, with 9 bases of the junction left unmatched. CDR3 sequence reads: CASSFLPGQEAEAFF. In DNA, the CDR3 is TGTGCCAGCAGTTTTCTCCCGGGACAGGAAGCTGAAGCTTTCTTT.

The chain recombines TRBV7-2 with TRBJ2-5; 8 bases map to TRBD2. The germline V gene encodes CDR1 SGHTA and CDR2 FQGNSA. V shed 2 bases and J 5 bases; nucleotides not matched to a gene: 7. The CDR3 consists of 15 residues. The CDR3 sequence: CASSLTGGPLETQYF. CDR3 sequence (DNA): TGTGCCAGCAGCTTAACGGGAGGGCCGCTGGAGACCCAGTACTTC.

This chain connects TRBV11-2 to TRBJ1-3; D gene unclear. V lost 5 bases, J lost 2 bases, and 13 bases lay in between. The CDR3 totals 15 residues. Germline values: CDR1 SGHAT, CDR2 FQNNGV. The CDR3 DNA reads as TGTGCCAGCAGCCCCAGGAAGGGCCCTGGAAACACCATATATTTT. This codes for CASSPRKGPGNTIYF. The full variable domain, rest sourced from reference TRBV11-2 and TRBJ1-3, is EAGVAQSPRYKIIEKRQSVAFWCNPISGHATLYWYQQILGQGPKLLIQFQNNGVVDDSQLPKDRFSAERLKGVDSTLKIQPAKLEDSAVYLCASSPRKGPGNTIYFGEGSWLTVV.

The chain employs TRBV11-2 and TRBJ1-3; D not resolved. This CDR3 has 14 residues. Trimming removed 4 bases from V and 4 bases from J, with 11 bases in between. The germline CDR1 and CDR2 sequences are SGHAT and FQNNGV. The CDR3 sequence is CASSSHGAGNTIYF. The CDR3 DNA reads as TGTGCCAGCAGCTCCCACGGCGCGGGAAACACCATATATTTT.

The chain links TRBV11-3 to TRBJ1-5; 7 nucleotides align to TRBD1. The germline CDR1 and CDR2 sequences are SGHNT and YENEEA. Trimming cost V 0 bases and J 4 bases; bases outside gene matches: 6. The CDR3 totals 16 residues. The DNA for the CDR3 is TGTGCCAGCAGCTTAGACAGGACAGGCGGGAATCAGCCCCAGCATTTT. This translates into CASSLDRTGGNQPQHF.

The chain is built from TRBV9 and TRBJ2-7, with 7 bases fitting TRBD2. CDR3 size: 12 residues. J lost 6 bases, V lost 10 bases, and 10 bases had no gene match. Germline lookup yields CDR1 SGDLS and CDR2 YYNGEE. The DNA for the CDR3 is TGTGCCTCGGGGCTAGCGGCGGGCGAGCAGTACTTC. Its protein product is CASGLAAGEQYF. The complete variable domain, with remaining parts taken from reference TRBV9 and TRBJ2-7, reads DSGVTQTPKHLITATGQRVTLRCSPRSGDLSVYWYQQSLDQGLQFLIQYYNGEERAKGNILERFSAQQFPDLHSELNLSSLELGDSALYFCASGLAAGEQYFGPGTRLTVT.

The count of this clone is one. The rearrangement uses TRBV2 and TRBJ2-2, with 9 bases fitting TRBD1. This CDR3 is built from 15 residues. The V and J ends lost 5 bases and 3 bases, in that order; junction bases with no gene match: 4. From germline, CDR1 is SNHLY and CDR2 FYNNEI. The CDR3 DNA reads as TGTGCCAGCAGTTTGACAGGGGGAGACACCGGGGAGCTGTTTTTT. Encoded protein: CASSLTGGDTGELFF.

The chain employs TRBV7-3 and TRBJ2-2; D is unclear. The CDR3 extends over 15 amino acids. Looked up from germline, CDR1 is SGHTA and CDR2 is FQGTGA. V gave up 5 bases and J gave up 0 bases, with 10 bases separating them. The CDR3 sequence: CASSPNRANTGELFF. DNA for the CDR3: TGTGCCAGCAGCCCTAACCGGGCGAACACCGGGGAGCTGTTTTTT.

V and J are TRBV19 and TRBJ2-1; 9 positions match TRBD1. J was trimmed by 3 bases and V by 5 bases; bases with no gene match: 5. Germline V gene lookup returns CDR1 LNHDA and CDR2 SQIVND (reference sequence). The CDR3 loop spans 15 amino acids. CDR3 amino acids: CASSPRQGGYNEQFF. The CDR3, as DNA: TGTGCCAGTAGTCCAAGACAGGGGGGCTACAATGAGCAGTTCTTC.

This clone has only one observation. The chain carries TRBV11-3 and TRBJ2-7; 8 nucleotides line up with TRBD2. In germline, CDR1 is SGHNT, CDR2 YENEEA. This CDR3 is built from 15 residues. V lost 3 bases to trimming and J lost 2 bases; unmatched junction nucleotides: 6. CDR3 protein: CASSFGGGSPYEQYF. In DNA form, the CDR3 reads TGTGCCAGCAGCTTCGGGGGGGGTTCCCCCTACGAGCAGTACTTC.

This clone showed up many times. The rearrangement links TRBV7-3 to TRBJ1-1, with D hard to call. The CDR3 has 15 amino acids. In germline, CDR1 is SGHTA, CDR2 FQGTGA. Trimming removed 1 base from V and 1 base from J, with 10 bases in between. The CDR3 region has the DNA TGTGCCAGCAGCTTAAGTGGGGTCCCGAACACTGAAGCTTTCTTT. Its protein is CASSLSGVPNTEAFF.

The rearrangement uses TRBV7-3 and TRBJ2-7; 10 bases line up with TRBD1. The CDR3 spans 15 residues. CDR1 and CDR2 (germline): SGHTA, FQGTGA. V shed 3 bases and J 3 bases; nucleotides not matched to a gene: 5. In DNA, the CDR3 is TGTGCCAGCAGCTTCGACAGGGGGCATTTCTACGAGCAGTACTTC. Its translation is CASSFDRGHFYEQYF. Full variable domain (outside the CDR3, taken from reference TRBV7-3 and TRBJ2-7): GAGVSQTPSNKVTEKGKYVELRCDPISGHTALYWYRQSLGQGPEFLIYFQGTGAADDSGLPNDRFFAVRPEGSVSTLKIQRTERGDSAVYLCASSFDRGHFYEQYFGPGTRLTVT.

The DNA for the CDR3 is TGTGCCAGTAGTATAGCCCCAGGGAGCTCCTACGAGCAGTACTTC. It codes for CASSIAPGSSYEQYF. V usage is TRBV19 and J usage is TRBJ2-5, with D perhaps given as TRBD1 or TRBD2 (5 bases each). The J call is in doubt because the DNA end fits TRBJ2-7 better. The CDR3 extends over 15 amino acids. The germline CDR1 and CDR2 sequences are LNHDA and SQIVND (reference sequence).

The V gene is TRBV30, the J gene TRBJ1-5; D is perhaps TRBD1 (6 bases). Trimming shortened V by 7 bases and J by 2 bases, and 15 bases separated the two germline ends. Germline V lookup: CDR1 GTSNPN, CDR2 SVGIG (reference sequence). CDR3 length: 14 amino acids. CDR3: CALSQGIGNQPQHF. The CDR3 region has the DNA TGTGCCTTAAGCCAGGGGATCGGCAATCAGCCCCAGCATTTT.

This clone was seen only once. The chain combines TRBV7-2 with TRBJ2-7, with a weak D call TRBD2 (6 bases). Trimming removed 3 bases at V and 2 bases at J, with 11 bases between. There are 14 residues in the CDR3. Germline CDR1 SGHTA, CDR2 FQGNSA. The CDR3 here is CASSLGGETYEQYF. CDR3 nucleotides: TGTGCCAGCAGCTTGGGAGGAGAAACCTACGAGCAGTACTTC.

Written as DNA, the CDR3 is TGTGCCAGCAGTGACTCGATGCGGGTGGGGGATGGGGCAGATACGCAGTATTTT. This sequence encodes CASSDSMRVGDGADTQYF. The V and J genes are TRBV6-4 and TRBJ2-3; D is possibly TRBD1 or TRBD2 (5 bases each). The CDR3 length is 18 residues. Germline V lookup: CDR1 MRHNA, CDR2 SNTAGT. Trimming left V 0 bases short and J 4 bases short, with 20 bases between.

The CDR3 reads CASSSRLEAYNEQFF. CDR3 DNA: TGTGCCAGCAGCTCCCGACTAGAGGCCTACAATGAGCAGTTCTTC. The chain carries TRBV11-2 and TRBJ2-1; D might be TRBD2 (6 bases). Germline V gene sequence: CDR1 SGHAT, CDR2 FQNNGV. V lost 4 bases to trimming and J lost 2 bases, with 12 bases between them. The CDR3 sequence is 15 residues long.

V gene TRBV11-3 combines with J gene TRBJ2-7; maybe TRBD1 (7 bases). The CDR3 covers 15 residues. The V gene lost 5 bases and the J gene lost 4 bases, with 18 bases spanning the gap. Per germline, CDR1 SGHNT and CDR2 YENEEA. CDR3 bases: TGTGCCAGCAGCCCAGGAGGGGGCCTGTCTTACGAGCAGTACTTC. As protein: CASSPGGGLSYEQYF.

The chain has TRBV6-4 and TRBJ2-7, with D tentatively TRBD1 (6 bases). From germline, CDR1 is MRHNA and CDR2 SNTAGT. The CDR3 runs 15 residues. V lost 5 bases and J 3 bases, leaving 17 bases between the germline ends. The DNA of the CDR3 is TGTGCCAGCAGTCAACAGACAGGTCCGGACTACGAGCAGTACTTC. The encoded protein is CASSQQTGPDYEQYF.

This chain joins TRBV7-3 and TRBJ2-7; 10 positions match TRBD1. In germline, CDR1 is SGHTA, CDR2 FQGTGA. V dropped 5 bases and J dropped 0; count of bases not matched to a gene: 4. The CDR3 length is 15 residues. CDR3 DNA: TGTGCCAGCAGCCAGGGACAGGGGAGCTCCTACGAGCAGTACTTC. It translates to CASSQGQGSSYEQYF. The complete variable domain, with remaining parts taken from reference TRBV7-3 and TRBJ2-7, reads GAGVSQTPSNKVTEKGKYVELRCDPISGHTALYWYRQSLGQGPEFLIYFQGTGAADDSGLPNDRFFAVRPEGSVSTLKIQRTERGDSAVYLCASSQGQGSSYEQYFGPGTRLTVT.

As concerns this clone: Other DNA sequences in the sample encode the same CDR3. The V call is TRBV7-2, the J call TRBJ1-2; D may be TRBD1 (6 bases). Germline CDR1 and CDR2: SGHTA and FQGNSA. The V end was cut by 5 bases, the J end by 8 bases, with 18 bases between. The CDR3 spans 14 residues. Here the CDR3 DNA reads TGTGCCAGCAGCCCGGGGGGCAGGTTGGGGGGCTACACCTTC. Encoded protein: CASSPGGRLGGYTF.

The chain has TRBV11-3 and TRBJ1-1; 7 bases are shared with TRBD1. This CDR3 spans 13 amino acids. Looked up from germline, CDR1 is SGHNT and CDR2 is YENEEA. The J segment lost 7 bases and the V segment lost 5 bases, leaving 7 bases of the junction unmatched. In nucleotides, the CDR3 is TGTGCCAGCAGCACATTACAGGGGTTTGAAGCTTTCTTT. Protein product: CASSTLQGFEAFF.

This clone has only a few counts. The chain carries TRBV4-1 and TRBJ1-3; tentative D call: TRBD1 (5 bases). This CDR3 has 15 residues. Per germline, CDR1 MGHRA and CDR2 YSYEKL. Trimming took 3 bases from V and 6 from J, leaving 15 bases between them. Here the CDR3 reads CASSQQTGTQNTIYF. For the CDR3, the DNA is TGCGCCAGCAGCCAGCAAACCGGGACTCAAAACACCATATATTTT.

This rearrangement joins TRBV5-4 to TRBJ1-5; D gene uncertain. Germline assignment: CDR1 SGHNT and CDR2 YYREEE (reference sequence). V gave up 0 bases and J gave up 8 bases, with 15 bases separating them. The CDR3 has 15 amino acids. The CDR3 sequence is CASSLAGISFEPQHF. Here the CDR3 DNA reads TGTGCCAGCAGCTTGGCCGGGATATCATTCGAGCCCCAGCATTTT.

CDR3 DNA sequence: TGTGCCAGCAGTTTACCGCACCCATCCGGACTAGGGCGCGAGCAGTACTTC. Amino acids: CASSLPHPSGLGREQYF. The J gene is TRBJ2-7, the V gene TRBV27; 7 bases map to TRBD2. With V trimmed by 2 bases and J by 6 bases, 16 bases remained unmatched. CDR1 MNHEY and CDR2 SMNVEV come from the germline V gene (reference sequence). The CDR3 length is 17 residues.

V usage is TRBV7-9 and J usage is TRBJ2-5; 8 bases map to TRBD2. Per the germline V gene, CDR1 is SEHNR and CDR2 is FQNEAQ (reference sequence). The CDR3 contains 18 residues. The V gene end was trimmed by 2 bases and the J gene end by 5 bases; junction bases not matched to a gene: 16. Written as DNA, the CDR3 is TGTGCCAGCAGCTTAAGCGGGCGGACGGGAGGGCCGCGGGAGACCCAGTACTTC. This encodes CASSLSGRTGGPRETQYF. Variable domain in full (rest from reference TRBV7-9 and TRBJ2-5): DTGVSQNPRHKITKRGQNVTFRCDPISEHNRLYWYRQTLGQGPEFLTYFQNEAQLEKSRLLSDRFSAERPKGSFSTLEIQRTEQGDSAMYLCASSLSGRTGGPRETQYFGPGTRLLVL.

V is TRBV30 and J is TRBJ1-1, with D hard to call. Germline V CDR1 and CDR2: GTSNPN, SVGIG (reference sequence). CDR3 length: 16 amino acids. The V gene lost 0 bases and the J gene lost 0 bases, with 14 bases spanning the gap. The CDR3 loop reads CAWSVPQESMNTEAFF. CDR3 nucleotide sequence: TGTGCCTGGAGTGTACCCCAGGAATCCATGAACACTGAAGCTTTCTTT.